This T cell receptor beta chain was sequenced for a study of beta chain features in type 1 diabetes (dated by TCRdb to the late 2010s). The study in broad terms: Mean age, gender distribution, total cell number and subset yield did not differ between patients and healthy donors. A total of roughly 99 million sorted cells were examined across all samples, and the number of cells per subset was strongly correlated with RNA yield. In the study, recently diagnosed type 1 diabetes patients and matched healthy donors were compared on the TCRB repertoires of their sorted circulating CD4+ T cell subsets. Regulatory and stem cell-like memory subsets were obtained from only 8 patients and about eight healthy donors, while naive and central memory subsets were obtained from all 30 or so donors. Overall results and qualifications from the work: A moderate but significant shortening of TCRB CDR3 length was observed in type 1 diabetes patients in all four CD4+ subsets. Naive, central memory and regulatory TCRB repertoires appeared to be more alike among patients than among healthy donors. Because cDNA was sequenced instead of genomic DNA, activated cells with high expression could be over-represented, although the groups did not differ in activation or CD3 levels. Shorter templates might have been favored by PCR, but patient and control samples were amplified and corrected together, so both groups would have been affected equally by any skew. At VDJ recombination sites, type 1 diabetes patients had fewer insertions and more deleted nucleotides, which implies abnormalities in thymic rearrangement. Because small numbers of individuals were included in the HLA sub-analyses, any influence of HLA type on TCRB rearrangement was left unresolved.

This clone was recorded a few times. What antigen it recognizes has not been identified. No much larger clone is present one base from it, and per-base qualities are unavailable. CDR1 MGHRA and CDR2 YSYEKL are derived from the germline V gene. Clipping removes 2 bases from V and 2 bases from J, with 1 as the unmatched junction base count. The CDR3 runs 16 residues from the cysteine to the phenylalanine. This entry keeps only the CDR3 DNA: 48 bases, framed from base 1. A single peripheral blood draw of approximately 120 mL on average was collected from each donor into heparinised tubes. A BD FACSAria II and a panel including CD45RO, CCR7, CD25, CD127, CD95 and CD27 were used to sort naive, central memory, regulatory and stem cell-like memory CD4+ T cells. All sorted populations exceeded 95% purity. Right away, PBMCs were isolated by Lymphoprep density gradient centrifugation and were stained directly, with no culture step. To minimize batch effects, samples were stained and sorted in pairs, one healthy donor with one patient per experiment.

The entire isolated RNA was reverse transcribed using the High Capacity cDNA Reverse Transcription Kit, and thus expressed TCRB transcripts were sequenced. Naive, central memory and regulatory T cell samples underwent deep immunoSEQ sequencing, averaging about 3.57 million total reads per sample. Sorted cells were lysed in RLT buffer and RNA was extracted with DNase-treated RNeasy Micro or Mini kits, depending on cell number. Each cell subset was processed separately to prevent cross-contamination, with patient and healthy donor samples processed together. TCRB sequences were amplified from cDNA with the immunoSEQ multiplex PCR, producing 87-bp fragments spanning the CDR3 region. The amplicons were sequenced using the Illumina HiSeq platform. The paper's processing steps were these. PCR bias was corrected computationally using synthetic template baselines, and reads within Hamming distance 2 were collapsed, with unmergeable singletons discarded. Reads were aligned against IMGT to assign V, D and J genes, CDR3 length and insertions or deletions at six rearrangement sites. Within each subset, clonotype counts were normalized to sorted cell number, and only after that were true diversity and Gini coefficients computed with the tcR R package. The overlap coefficient, calculated on TCRB nucleotide sequences, was used to quantify repertoire sharing. TCRdb took this table from immuneACCESS and kept in-frame rearrangements with V and J called. Such tables lack part of the clones; where checked against another copy, unresolved V genes explain under half of the gap, and the rest is unexplained. V and J calls and clone size are those listed in that table; D and trimming were worked out from the DNA. Present in this sample are roughly 180,000 clones, approximately 8.4% of which were seen just once. The top ten clonotypes cover roughly 0.5% of the sample.

Sequenced input: central memory CD4+ T cells from blood. The rearrangement joined TRBV4-1 to TRBJ2-5, and 14 junctional nucleotides match TRBD2. The source of this sequence is a man between 18 and 29 years old with type 1 diabetes. Here the CDR3 is given as CASSQRLAGGQETQYF. The DNA sequence follows: TGCGCCAGCAGCCAAAGACTAGCGGGAGGGCAAGAGACCCAGTACTTC.